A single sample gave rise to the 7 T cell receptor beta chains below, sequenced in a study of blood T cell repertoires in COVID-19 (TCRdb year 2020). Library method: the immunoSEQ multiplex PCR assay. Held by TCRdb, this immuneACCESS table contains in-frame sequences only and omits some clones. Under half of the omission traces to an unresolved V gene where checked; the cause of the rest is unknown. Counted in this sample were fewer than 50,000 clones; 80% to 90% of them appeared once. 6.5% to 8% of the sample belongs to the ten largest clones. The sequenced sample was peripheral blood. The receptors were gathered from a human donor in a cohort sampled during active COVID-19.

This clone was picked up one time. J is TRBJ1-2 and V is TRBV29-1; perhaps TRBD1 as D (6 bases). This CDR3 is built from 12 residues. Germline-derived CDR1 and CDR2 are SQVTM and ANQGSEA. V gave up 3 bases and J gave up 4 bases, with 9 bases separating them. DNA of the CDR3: TGCAGCGTTGACAGGGGCGGCTATGGCTACACCTTC. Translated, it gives CSVDRGGYGYTF.

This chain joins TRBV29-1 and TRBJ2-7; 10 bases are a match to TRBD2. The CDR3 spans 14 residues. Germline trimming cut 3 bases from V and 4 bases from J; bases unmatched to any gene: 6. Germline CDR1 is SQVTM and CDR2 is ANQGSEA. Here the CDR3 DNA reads TGCAGCGTTGATCATCCTAGCGGGAGTTACGAGCAGTACTTC. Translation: CSVDHPSGSYEQYF.

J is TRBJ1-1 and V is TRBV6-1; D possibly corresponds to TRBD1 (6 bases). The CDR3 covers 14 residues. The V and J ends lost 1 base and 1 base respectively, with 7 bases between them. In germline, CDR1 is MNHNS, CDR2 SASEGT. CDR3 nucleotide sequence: TGTGCCAGCAGTGAAGGGACAGCGAACACTGAAGCTTTCTTT. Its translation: CASSEGTANTEAFF.

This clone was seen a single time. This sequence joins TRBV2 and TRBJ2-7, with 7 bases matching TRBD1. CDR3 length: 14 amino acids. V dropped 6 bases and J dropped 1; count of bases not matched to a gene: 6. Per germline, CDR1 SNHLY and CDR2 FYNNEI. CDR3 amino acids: CASRRTGMSYEQYF. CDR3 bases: TGTGCCAGCAGGCGGACAGGAATGTCCTACGAGCAGTACTTC.

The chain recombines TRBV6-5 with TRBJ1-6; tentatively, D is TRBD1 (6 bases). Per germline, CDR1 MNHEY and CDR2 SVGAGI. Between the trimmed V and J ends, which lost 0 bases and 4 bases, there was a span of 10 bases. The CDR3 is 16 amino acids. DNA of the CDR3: TGTGCCAGCAGTTACTCTACAGGGCCTTATAATTCACCCCTCCACTTT. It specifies CASSYSTGPYNSPLHF.

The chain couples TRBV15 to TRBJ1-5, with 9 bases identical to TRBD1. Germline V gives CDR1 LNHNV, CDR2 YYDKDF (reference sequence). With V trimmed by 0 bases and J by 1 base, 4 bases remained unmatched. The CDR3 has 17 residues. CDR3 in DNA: TGTGCCACCAGCAGAGATAAAGGACAGGGGAGCAATCAGCCCCAGCATTTT. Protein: CATSRDKGQGSNQPQHF.

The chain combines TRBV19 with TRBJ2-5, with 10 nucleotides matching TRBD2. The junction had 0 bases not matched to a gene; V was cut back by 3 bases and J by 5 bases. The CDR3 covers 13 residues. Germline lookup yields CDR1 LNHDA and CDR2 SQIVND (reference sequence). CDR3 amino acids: CASSISGRETQYF. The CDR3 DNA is TGTGCCAGTAGTATTAGCGGGAGGGAGACCCAGTACTTC.